There are many counts of the clone carrying this TCR beta chain. Its antigen remains unidentified. Using two-round multiplex PCR, the authors amplified TCR beta CDR3 from genomic DNA. Amplification in first-round PCR relied on primers specific to each TRBV and TRBJ gene. From the multiplex PCR reads, TCRdb called clonotypes with MiXCR, one entry per CDR3 protein. The table includes about 35,000 distinct CDR3 sequences, 30% to 35% detected once. The data are from a study of prognosis after radiotherapy for stage I lung cancer. The study, taken as a whole, reports: Patients with metastases reportedly showed TRBV and TRBJ gene usage that differed from patients without metastases. Post-therapy Shannon entropy was lower in patients developing distant metastases following stereotactic body radiation therapy.

Looked up from germline, CDR1 is GTSNPN and CDR2 is SVGIG (reference sequence). V lost 6 bases to trimming and J lost 8 bases, with 13 bases between them. There are 11 residues in the CDR3. The source was PBMCs, collected before or after stereotactic body radiation therapy (not recorded which). This receptor was taken from a donor over 45 with non-small cell lung cancer. V gene TRBV30 combines with J gene TRBJ1-2, with D possibly being TRBD1 (5 bases). CDR3 region: CACGLWDGYTF. CDR3 bases: TGTGCCTGTGGACTGTGGGACGGCTACACCTTC.